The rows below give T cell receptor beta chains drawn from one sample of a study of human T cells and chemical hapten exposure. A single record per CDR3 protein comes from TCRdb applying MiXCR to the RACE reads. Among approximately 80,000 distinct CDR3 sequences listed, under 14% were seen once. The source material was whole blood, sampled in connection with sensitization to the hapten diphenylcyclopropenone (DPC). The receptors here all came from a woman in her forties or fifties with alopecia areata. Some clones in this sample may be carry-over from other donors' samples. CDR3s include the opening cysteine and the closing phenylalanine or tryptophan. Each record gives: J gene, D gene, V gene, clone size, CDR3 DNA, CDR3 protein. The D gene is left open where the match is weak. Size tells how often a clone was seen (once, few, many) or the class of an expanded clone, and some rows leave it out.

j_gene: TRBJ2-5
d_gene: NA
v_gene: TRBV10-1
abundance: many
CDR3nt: TGCGGCAATCGCAGGGGAGCAGAGACCCAGTACTTC
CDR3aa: CGNRRGAETQYF

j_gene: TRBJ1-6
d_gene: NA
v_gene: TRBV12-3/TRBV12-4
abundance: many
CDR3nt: TGTGCCAGCACCCCGGGGGGGGGTGGGCGATCACCCCTCCACTTT
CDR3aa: CASTPGGGGRSPLHF

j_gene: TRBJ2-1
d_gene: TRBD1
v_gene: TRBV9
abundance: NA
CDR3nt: TGTGCCAGCAGCGTAACCCCGGGACAGGGGGCGGGATACAATGAGCAGTTCTTC
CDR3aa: CASSVTPGQGAGYNEQFF

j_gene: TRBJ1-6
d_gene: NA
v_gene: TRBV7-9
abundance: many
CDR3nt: TGTGCCAGCAGAGAGTCGGGGGCGCGGAATTCACCCCTCCACTTT
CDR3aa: CASRESGARNSPLHF

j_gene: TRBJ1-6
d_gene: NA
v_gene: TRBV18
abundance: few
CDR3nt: TGTGCCAGCTCACCGGACTCCTCCGGTACACCCCTCCACTTT
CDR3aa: CASSPDSSGTPLHF

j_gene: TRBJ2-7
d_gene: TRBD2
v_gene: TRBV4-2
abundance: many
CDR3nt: TGTGCCAGCAGTATACGGGAGGATCCTACCTACGAGCAGTACTTC
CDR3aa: CASSIREDPTYEQYF

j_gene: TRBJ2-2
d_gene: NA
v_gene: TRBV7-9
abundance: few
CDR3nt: TGTGCCACCACGGACTCCCTGAACACCGGGGAGCTGTTTTTT
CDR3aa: CATTDSLNTGELFF

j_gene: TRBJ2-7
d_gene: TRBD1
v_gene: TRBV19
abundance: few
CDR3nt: TGTGCCAGTAGTAGGACAGGTGTCGAGCAGTACTTC
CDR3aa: CASSRTGVEQYF

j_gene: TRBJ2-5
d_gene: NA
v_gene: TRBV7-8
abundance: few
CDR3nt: TGTGCCAGCAGCATACAACCCGGGGAGTACCAAGAGACCCAGTACTTC
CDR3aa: CASSIQPGEYQETQYF

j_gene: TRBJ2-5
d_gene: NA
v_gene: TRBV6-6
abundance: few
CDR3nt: TGTGCCAGCAGTTCTCAGACTAAACAAGAGACCCAGTACTTC
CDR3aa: CASSSQTKQETQYF

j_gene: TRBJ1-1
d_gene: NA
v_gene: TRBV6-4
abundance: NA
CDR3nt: TGTGCCAGCAGCGCCTACAGGGAGAGCACTGAAGCTTTCTTT
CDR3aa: CASSAYRESTEAFF

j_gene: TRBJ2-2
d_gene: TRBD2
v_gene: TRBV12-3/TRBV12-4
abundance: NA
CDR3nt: TGTGCCAGCAGCCCAGGGACTAGCGGCCTGAACACCGGGGAGCTGTTTTTT
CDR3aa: CASSPGTSGLNTGELFF

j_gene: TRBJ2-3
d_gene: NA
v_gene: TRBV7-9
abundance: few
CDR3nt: TGTGCCAGCAGCTACGGACCCACCTCAGATACGCAGTATTTT
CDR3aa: CASSYGPTSDTQYF

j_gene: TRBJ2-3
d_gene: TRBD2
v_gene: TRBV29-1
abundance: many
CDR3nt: TGCAGCGTTGAACAGCGGGAGGGTGGCACAGATACGCAGTATTTT
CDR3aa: CSVEQREGGTDTQYF

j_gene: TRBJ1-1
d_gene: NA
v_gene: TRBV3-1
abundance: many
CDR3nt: TGTGCCAGCAGCCAAGATCAAGGGGTCACTGAAGCTTTCTTT
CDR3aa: CASSQDQGVTEAFF

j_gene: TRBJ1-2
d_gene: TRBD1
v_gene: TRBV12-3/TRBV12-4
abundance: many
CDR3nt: TGTGCCAGCAGTTCTGCTAGGACAGGGGGCAGCTACACCTTC
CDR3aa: CASSSARTGGSYTF

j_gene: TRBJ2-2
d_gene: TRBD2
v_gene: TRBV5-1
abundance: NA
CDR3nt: TGCGCCAGCAGACCACCTAGCGGGAGGCAGACCGGGGAGCTGTTTTTT
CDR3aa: CASRPPSGRQTGELFF

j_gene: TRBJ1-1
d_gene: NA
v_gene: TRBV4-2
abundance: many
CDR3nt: TGTGCCAGCAGCCAAGATCAAGTAACAGAAGCTTTCTTT
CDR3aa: CASSQDQVTEAFF

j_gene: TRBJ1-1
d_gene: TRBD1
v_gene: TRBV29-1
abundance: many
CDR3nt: TGCAGCGTCGGGGACAGGTTAAACACTGAAGCTTTCTTT
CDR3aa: CSVGDRLNTEAFF

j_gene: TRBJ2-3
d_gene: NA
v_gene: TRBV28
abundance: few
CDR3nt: TGTGCCAGCATCTCCCAAGGGCCAGATACGCAGTATTTT
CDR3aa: CASISQGPDTQYF

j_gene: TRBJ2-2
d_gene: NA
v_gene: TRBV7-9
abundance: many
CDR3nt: TGTGCCAGCAGCTTGGGAAGCGGAGGGAACACCGGGGAGCTGTTTTTT
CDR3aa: CASSLGSGGNTGELFF

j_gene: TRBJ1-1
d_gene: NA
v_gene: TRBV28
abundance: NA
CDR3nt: TGTGCCAGCAGTCGCTGGGAGGGGATCACTGAAGCTTTCTTT
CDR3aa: CASSRWEGITEAFF

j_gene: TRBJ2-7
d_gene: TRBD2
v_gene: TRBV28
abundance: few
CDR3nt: TGTGCCAGCAGGGGGATGGGGACTAGCCATTACGAGCAGTACTTC
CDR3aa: CASRGMGTSHYEQYF

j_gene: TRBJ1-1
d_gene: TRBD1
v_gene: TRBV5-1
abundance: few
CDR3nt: TGCGCCAGCAGCTTAACCGGGACAGAATCTGAAGCTTTCTTT
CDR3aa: CASSLTGTESEAFF

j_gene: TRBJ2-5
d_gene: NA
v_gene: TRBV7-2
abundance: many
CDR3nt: TGTGCCAGCAGCTTAGCGAGGGGGAGCCAAGAGACCCAGTACTTC
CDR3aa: CASSLARGSQETQYF

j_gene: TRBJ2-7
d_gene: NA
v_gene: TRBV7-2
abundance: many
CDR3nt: TGTGCCAGCACCCCTAGAGGCGGGGACTCCTACGAGCAGTACTTC
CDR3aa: CASTPRGGDSYEQYF

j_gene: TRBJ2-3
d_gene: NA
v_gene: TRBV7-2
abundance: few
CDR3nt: TGTGCCAGCATCTCCGGGGCTAGCCCTAACACAGATACGCAGTATTTT
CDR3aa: CASISGASPNTDTQYF

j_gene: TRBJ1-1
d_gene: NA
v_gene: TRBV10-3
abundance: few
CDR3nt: TGTGCCATCAGTGAGTCAGGCAGGCCCGCTGAAGCTTTCTTT
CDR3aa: CAISESGRPAEAFF

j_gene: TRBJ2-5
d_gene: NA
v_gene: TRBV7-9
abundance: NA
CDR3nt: TGTGCCAGCAGCCCCCAGCAGACCCAGTACTTC
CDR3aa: CASSPQQTQYF

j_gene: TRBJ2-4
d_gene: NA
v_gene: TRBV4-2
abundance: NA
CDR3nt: TGTGCCAGCAGCCAAGACCCCTACACAGCCAAAAACATTCAGTACTTC
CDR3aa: CASSQDPYTAKNIQYF

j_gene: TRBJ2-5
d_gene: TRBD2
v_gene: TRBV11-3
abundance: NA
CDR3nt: TGTGCCAGCAGCTCCTGGACTAGCGGGAAAGAGACCCAGTACTTC
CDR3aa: CASSSWTSGKETQYF

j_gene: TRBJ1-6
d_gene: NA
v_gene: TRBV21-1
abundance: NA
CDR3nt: TGTGCCAGCAGCAAAGTGGAGGGCTCCTATAATTCACCCCTCCACTTT
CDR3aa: CASSKVEGSYNSPLHF

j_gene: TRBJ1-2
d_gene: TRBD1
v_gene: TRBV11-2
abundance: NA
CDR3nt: TGTGCCAGCAGCTCGAGGGGACAGGGTAACTATGGCTACACCTTC
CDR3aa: CASSSRGQGNYGYTF

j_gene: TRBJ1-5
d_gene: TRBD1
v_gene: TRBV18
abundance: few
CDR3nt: TGTGCCAGCTCAACCAGCGGAGGGGGCTATAGCAATCAGCACCAGCATTTT
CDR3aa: CASSTSGGGYSNQHQHF

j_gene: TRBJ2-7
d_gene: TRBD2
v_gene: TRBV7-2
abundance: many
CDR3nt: TGTGCCAGCAGCCCGACTAGCGGGAGCCACGAGCAGTACTTC
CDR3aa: CASSPTSGSHEQYF

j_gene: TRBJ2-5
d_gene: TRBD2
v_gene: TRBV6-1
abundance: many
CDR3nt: TGTGCCAGCAGTAGTAGCGGGCAAGAGACCCAGTACTTC
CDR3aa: CASSSSGQETQYF

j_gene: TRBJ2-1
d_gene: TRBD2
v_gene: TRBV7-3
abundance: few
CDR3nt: TGTGCCAGCAGCTCCCGCAGCGGGAAGAATGAGCAGTTCTTC
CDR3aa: CASSSRSGKNEQFF

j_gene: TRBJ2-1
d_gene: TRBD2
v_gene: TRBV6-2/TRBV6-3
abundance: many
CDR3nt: TGTGCCAGCAGGCCCTCTGGAGCGGGAGGTTATGATGAGCAGTTCTTC
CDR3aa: CASRPSGAGGYDEQFF

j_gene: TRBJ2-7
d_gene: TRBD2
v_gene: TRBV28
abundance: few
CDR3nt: TGTGCCAGCAGTTTAGCCCTAGCGGGGGACACCTACGAGCAGTACTTC
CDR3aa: CASSLALAGDTYEQYF

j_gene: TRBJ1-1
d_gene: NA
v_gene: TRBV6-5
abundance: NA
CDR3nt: TGTGCCAGCAGCCCCCTGGTAACAGGGAGCGACACTGAAGCTTTCTTT
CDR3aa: CASSPLVTGSDTEAFF

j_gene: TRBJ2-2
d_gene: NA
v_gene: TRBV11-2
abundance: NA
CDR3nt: TGTGCCAGCAGCTTGGACTCCATGGGGCCCGGGGAGCTGTTTTTT
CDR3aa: CASSLDSMGPGELFF

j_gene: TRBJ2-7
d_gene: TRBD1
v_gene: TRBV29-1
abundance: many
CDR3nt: TGCAGCGCTGGACAGGGTACCTCCTACGAGCAGTACTTC
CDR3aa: CSAGQGTSYEQYF

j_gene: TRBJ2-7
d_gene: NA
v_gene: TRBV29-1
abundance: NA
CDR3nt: TGCAGCGCGGGCCAGGCGATTGGTTACGAGCAGTACTTC
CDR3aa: CSAGQAIGYEQYF

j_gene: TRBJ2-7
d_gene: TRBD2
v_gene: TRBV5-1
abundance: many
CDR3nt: TGCGCCAGCAGCGCCCCTAGGAGCGGGAGTTGGTCCTACGAGCAGTACTTC
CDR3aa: CASSAPRSGSWSYEQYF

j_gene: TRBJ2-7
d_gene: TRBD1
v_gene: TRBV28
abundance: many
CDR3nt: TGTGCCAGCAGTCGGACAGGGGTGGGTCAGCAGTACTTC
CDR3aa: CASSRTGVGQQYF

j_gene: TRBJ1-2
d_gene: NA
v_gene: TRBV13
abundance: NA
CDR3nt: TGTGCCAGCAGCTTGGGCAGGTCATTCGGCTACACCTTC
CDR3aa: CASSLGRSFGYTF

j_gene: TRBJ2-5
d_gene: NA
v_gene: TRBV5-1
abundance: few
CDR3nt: TGCGCCAGCAGTCCCCTGGATGGGGAGACCCAGTACTTC
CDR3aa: CASSPLDGETQYF

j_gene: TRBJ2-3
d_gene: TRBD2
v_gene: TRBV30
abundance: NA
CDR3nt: TGTGCCTGGAGCGCCGGGACTAGCAACGCAGATACGCAGTATTTT
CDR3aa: CAWSAGTSNADTQYF

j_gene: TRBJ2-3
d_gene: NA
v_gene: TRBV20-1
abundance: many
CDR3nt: TGCAGTGCCCCCGAGGCGGGAAACACAGATACGCAGTATTTT
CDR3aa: CSAPEAGNTDTQYF

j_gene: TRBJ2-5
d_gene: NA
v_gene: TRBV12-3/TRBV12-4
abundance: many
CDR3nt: TGTGCCAGCAGCCGCCGAGGTTTGGACCAAGAGACCCAGTACTTC
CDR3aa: CASSRRGLDQETQYF

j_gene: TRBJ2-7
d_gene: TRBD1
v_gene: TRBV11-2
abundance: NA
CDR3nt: TGTGCCAGCAGCTCGCCCGACAGGGGCTCCTACGAGCAGTACTTC
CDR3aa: CASSSPDRGSYEQYF